This T cell receptor beta chain is drawn from a study of CD8 T cells in Susac syndrome. An amount of RNA that ranged from about 0.45 to 1 ug was reverse transcribed with random hexamers. MiXCR was run by TCRdb on the immunoSEQ multiplex PCR reads, yielding one entry per CDR3 protein. The sample includes around 190,000 distinct CDR3 sequences, roughly 92% of them seen just once. Unmatched junction bases numbered 7, after V lost 4 bases and J lost 2 bases. CDR1 is SGDLS and CDR2 is YYNGEE in the germline V gene. The CDR3 spans 15 residues. The sequencing sample was made of CD4+ T cells from PBMCs. The TCR comes from a human donor in good health. V is TRBV9 and J is TRBJ2-7; 9 positions match TRBD2. The CDR3 sequence is CASSPRLAAAYEQYF. The CDR3 bases are TGTGCCAGCAGCCCTCGACTAGCGGCGGCCTACGAGCAGTACTTC.